This T cell receptor (beta chain) is from a study of patients and donors after allogeneic stem cell transplantation. The length of the CDR3 is 14 residues. Per germline, CDR1 SGHRS and CDR2 YFSETQ. In regard to this clonotype: One junction end disagrees with the germline gene, perhaps due to a read error.

MiXCR, applied by TCRdb to the RT-PCR reads, yields one record per CDR3 protein. The sample gives over 150,000 distinct CDR3 sequences, over 25% of which show up once; 3.2% is in the top ten. The chain is built from TRBV5-1 and TRBJ2-5, with D hard to call. Sequencing used blood, either unsorted or a sorted T cell fraction (not recorded which). The clonotype originates from a human donor who was either an allogeneic HSCT recipient or a stem cell or donor lymphocyte infusion donor (not recorded which). It is not recorded whose cells these are; they may come from a transplant donor. Here the CDR3 reads CACSLTGREETQYF. In DNA, the CDR3 is TGCGCCTGCAGCTTGACGGGCAGAGAAGAGACCCAGTACTTC.